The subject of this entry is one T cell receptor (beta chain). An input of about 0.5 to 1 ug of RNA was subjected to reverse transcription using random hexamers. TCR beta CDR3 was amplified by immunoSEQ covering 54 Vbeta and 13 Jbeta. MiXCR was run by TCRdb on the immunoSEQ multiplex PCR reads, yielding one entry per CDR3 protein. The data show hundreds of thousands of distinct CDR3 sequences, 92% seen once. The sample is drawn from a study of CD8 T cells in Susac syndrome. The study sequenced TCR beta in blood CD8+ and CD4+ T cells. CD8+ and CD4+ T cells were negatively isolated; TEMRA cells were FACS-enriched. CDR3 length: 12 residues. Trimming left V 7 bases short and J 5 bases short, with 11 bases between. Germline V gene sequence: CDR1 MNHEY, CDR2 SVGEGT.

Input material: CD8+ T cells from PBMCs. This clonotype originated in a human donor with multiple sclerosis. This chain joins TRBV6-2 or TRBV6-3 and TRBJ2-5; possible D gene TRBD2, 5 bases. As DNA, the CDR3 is TGTGCCAGCAATACTAGTCCGGAGACCCAGTACTTC. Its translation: CASNTSPETQYF.